What follows are 27 T cell receptor beta chains derived from one specimen sequenced in a study of shared clonotypes between healthy human individuals. Only in-frame clones appear in the TCRdb table, and some are missing; sequencing was by immunoSEQ multiplex PCR. Among millions of clones listed, more than 80% were seen once. Sequenced input: naive CD4+ T cells sorted from blood. Noted subset: CD45RA+ positively selected. These receptors were taken from a man between 18 and 29 years old in good health.

The V and J genes are TRBV5-8 and TRBJ2-3; D is uncertain. Germline V gene sequence: CDR1 SGHTS, CDR2 YDEGEE. V lost 3 bases and J lost 3, with 14 bases in between. CDR3 length: 15 amino acids. The CDR3 DNA sequence: TGTGCCAGCAGCTCCCTCTCGGTCCCGACAGATACGCAGTATTTT. Translation: CASSSLSVPTDTQYF.

Concerning this clone: Different DNA sequences within this sample yield the same CDR3. In DNA form, the CDR3 reads TGTGCCAGCAGCGCCGGTATCGGGACAGATACGCAGTATTTT. This encodes CASSAGIGTDTQYF. The rearrangement uses TRBV9 and TRBJ2-3; unclear D gene. Per the germline V gene, CDR1 is SGDLS and CDR2 is YYNGEE. The CDR3 has 14 amino acids. Trimming left V 3 bases short and J 3 bases short, with 11 bases between.

This clone has a single count. The chain links TRBV19 to TRBJ1-2; 9 positions match TRBD1. The CDR3 spans 15 residues. V lost 6 bases and J lost 2; bases outside the gene matches: 7. CDR1 is LNHDA and CDR2 is SQIVND in the germline V gene (reference sequence). The CDR3 loop reads CASRRGQGGNYGYTF. For the CDR3, the DNA is TGTGCCAGTAGGAGGGGACAGGGAGGAAACTATGGCTACACCTTC.

This chain uses TRBV5-5 with TRBJ2-5; 9 bases are a match to TRBD1. This CDR3 has 14 amino acids. Germline V gene sequence: CDR1 SGHKS, CDR2 YYEKEE (reference sequence). With 7 bases clipped from V and 2 bases from J, the junction kept 6 bases outside the gene matches. CDR3 nucleotides: TGTGCCAGCCACCTACAGGGGGCGCAAGAGACCCAGTACTTC. This translates into CASHLQGAQETQYF.

The gene calls are TRBV7-9 and TRBJ2-3; D might be TRBD2 (6 bases). Looked up from germline, CDR1 is SEHNR and CDR2 is FQNEAQ (reference sequence). The germline V and J ends were trimmed by 1 base and 3 bases, with 14 bases remaining between them. This CDR3 contains 16 residues. DNA for the CDR3: TGTGCCAGCAGCTTAGACCGCGGGAAGGGAACAGATACGCAGTATTTT. Translating gives CASSLDRGKGTDTQYF.

The V gene is TRBV28, the J gene TRBJ2-7, with 11 bases aligning to TRBD2. Germline lookup yields CDR1 MDHEN and CDR2 SYDVKM. The CDR3 is 14 residues long. V gave up 7 bases and J gave up 1 base; unmatched junction bases: 3. The CDR3 protein is CASNLAGGSYEQYF. CDR3 sequence (DNA): TGTGCCAGCAACCTAGCGGGGGGTTCCTACGAGCAGTACTTC. Variable domain in full (rest from reference TRBV28 and TRBJ2-7): DVKVTQSSRYLVKRTGEKVFLECVQDMDHENMFWYRQDPGLGLRLIYFSYDVKMKEKGDIPEGYSVSREKKERFSLILESASTNQTSMYLCASNLAGGSYEQYFGPGTRLTVT.

This clone was counted a single time. The V and J genes are TRBV5-4 and TRBJ2-1, with 13 bases matching TRBD2. CDR3 size: 18 residues. The germline V gene has CDR1 SGHNT and CDR2 YYREEE (reference sequence). Trimming removed 4 bases from V and 5 bases from J; junction bases left unmatched: 12. CDR3 in DNA: TGTGCCAGCAGCGCCGGACTAGCGGGAGTCGGGGGGAACAATGAGCAGTTCTTC. Amino acid sequence: CASSAGLAGVGGNNEQFF.

The chain links TRBV30 to TRBJ1-2; D not resolved. CDR1 GTSNPN and CDR2 SVGIG come from the germline V gene (reference sequence). V lost 3 bases, J lost 5 bases, and 7 bases lay in between. The CDR3 runs to 11 residues. CDR3 nucleotide sequence: TGTGCCTGGAGGGACGGGTATGGCTACACCTTC. This encodes CAWRDGYGYTF.

The table lists this clone with a count of one. The chain joins TRBV19 to TRBJ2-3; tentatively, D is TRBD2 (5 bases). This CDR3 has 12 residues. The germline CDR1 and CDR2 sequences are LNHDA and SQIVND (reference sequence). V was clipped by 4 bases and J by 9 bases, with 11 bases between them. The CDR3 DNA reads as TGTGCCAGTAGTACCGGACTCGGAACGCAGTATTTT. It codes for CASSTGLGTQYF.

The chain combines TRBV6-5 with TRBJ2-5, with 7 bases identical to TRBD2. TRBJ2-7 matches the DNA end more closely, so the J call is doubtful. Looked up from germline, CDR1 is MNHEY and CDR2 is SVGAGI. This CDR3 region has 14 residues. The CDR3 region has the DNA TGTGCCAGCAGTTACCGCGGGGGCTCCTACGAGCAGTACTTC. This codes for CASSYRGGSYEQYF.

This sequence joins TRBV4-2 and TRBJ1-6; D is unresolved. The V end lost 0 bases, the J end lost 6 bases, and 9 bases lay between the germline ends. The length of the CDR3 is 15 residues. Looked up from germline, CDR1 is LGHNA and CDR2 is YNFKEQ. This CDR3 is CASSQEAAFNSPLHF. In DNA form, the CDR3 reads TGTGCCAGCAGCCAAGAGGCGGCTTTTAATTCACCCCTCCACTTT.

This chain joins TRBV6-5 and TRBJ2-5, with 8 bases fitting TRBD1. In germline, CDR1 is MNHEY, CDR2 SVGAGI. J was trimmed by 4 bases and V by 4 bases; bases with no gene match: 11. This CDR3 comprises 16 residues. The CDR3 loop is CASSFSIGQGRETQYF. CDR3 coding DNA: TGTGCCAGCAGTTTTTCTATTGGACAGGGTCGAGAGACCCAGTACTTC.

V is TRBV18 and J is TRBJ2-2, with 8 bases identical to TRBD2. This CDR3 spans 16 amino acids. CDR1 and CDR2 (germline): KGHSH, LQKENI. V dropped 6 bases and J dropped 0; count of bases not matched to a gene: 6. The CDR3 bases are TGTGCCAGCTCCGACGGTAGCGGGGCGAACACCGGGGAGCTGTTTTTT. Protein sequence: CASSDGSGANTGELFF.

The genes are TRBV6-6 and TRBJ1-1; D gene unclear. This CDR3 spans 14 amino acids. V was cut by 4 bases and J by 5 bases, with 14 bases left in between. Per the germline V gene, CDR1 is MNHNY and CDR2 is SVGAGI (reference sequence). For the CDR3, the DNA is TGTGCCAGCAGTTGGGGTCTGGGGAGGACTGAAGCTTTCTTT. Translating it yields CASSWGLGRTEAFF.

Of note for this clone: Other DNA variants within this sample encode the same CDR3. The CDR3 here is CASSLISGYEQYF. The CDR3 nucleotides read TGTGCCAGCAGCTTAATATCGGGCTACGAGCAGTACTTC. This chain links TRBV7-9 with TRBJ2-7; no reliable D call. Trimming removed 2 bases from V and 3 bases from J, with 8 bases in between. The CDR3 runs 13 residues. Germline-derived CDR1 and CDR2 are SEHNR and FQNEAQ (reference sequence).

The chain links TRBV6-5 to TRBJ2-2; D gene uncertain. The CDR3 spans 15 residues. From germline, CDR1 is MNHEY and CDR2 SVGAGI. V was trimmed by 6 bases and J by 2 bases, leaving 13 bases between them. The CDR3 protein is CASSQLELNTGELFF. The CDR3 bases are TGTGCCAGCAGCCAATTGGAACTAAACACCGGGGAGCTGTTTTTT.

Comments on this clone: Other DNA variants within this sample encode the same CDR3. This rearrangement joins TRBV6-5 to TRBJ2-7; D is undetermined. Germline CDR1 and CDR2: MNHEY and SVGAGI. The CDR3 has 13 amino acids. Trimming took 0 bases from V and 3 from J, leaving 6 bases between them. For the CDR3, the DNA is TGTGCCAGCAGTTACTCATTGGGCTACGAGCAGTACTTC. This translates into CASSYSLGYEQYF.

About this clone: In the same sample, other DNA sequences code for this CDR3. The rearrangement links TRBV19 to TRBJ2-1; a weak D match, TRBD2 (5 bases). The germline V gene has CDR1 LNHDA and CDR2 SQIVND (reference sequence). Deletions cut 6 bases from V and 0 bases from J, with 9 bases between. The CDR3 is made up of 14 amino acids. Here the CDR3 reads CASRSGSSYNEQFF. The CDR3 coding sequence is TGTGCCAGTAGATCGGGGAGCTCCTACAATGAGCAGTTCTTC.

The genes are TRBV10-3 and TRBJ2-5; 7 bases match TRBD2. Unmatched junction bases numbered 1, after V lost 1 base and J lost 5 bases. Germline CDR1 ENHRY, CDR2 SYGVKD. The CDR3 contains 13 residues. The CDR3: CAISEFGGETQYF. The CDR3 bases are TGTGCCATCAGTGAGTTCGGGGGGGAGACCCAGTACTTC.

The CDR3 bases are TGTGCCAGCAGCACGCGGGACCAATTCTACGAGCAGTACTTC. It yields the protein CASSTRDQFYEQYF. The V call is TRBV11-2, the J call TRBJ2-7; the D gene is possibly TRBD2 (6 bases). The CDR3 has 14 amino acids. Germline V lookup: CDR1 SGHAT, CDR2 FQNNGV. The V gene lost 5 bases and the J gene lost 3 bases, with 14 bases spanning the gap.

This chain joins TRBV5-6 and TRBJ2-5; possibly TRBD2 for D (6 bases). The germline V gene encodes CDR1 SGHDT and CDR2 YYEEEE. V lost 2 bases to trimming and J lost 3 bases, with 11 bases between them. The CDR3 loop spans 14 amino acids. CDR3 protein: CASSFIGGEETQYF. DNA of the CDR3: TGTGCCAGCAGCTTTATTGGAGGGGAAGAGACCCAGTACTTC.

The count of this clone is one. The chain carries TRBV10-3 and TRBJ2-2; D not certain. The CDR3 totals 13 residues. Trimming shortened V by 1 base and J by 8 bases, and 8 bases separated the two germline ends. The germline V gene encodes CDR1 ENHRY and CDR2 SYGVKD. The CDR3 protein is CAISELGPGELFF. For the CDR3, the DNA is TGTGCCATCAGTGAGTTAGGACCGGGGGAGCTGTTTTTT.

The chain is built from TRBV13 and TRBJ1-2; no firm D call. The V gene's germline CDR1 is PRHDT and CDR2 FYEKMQ (reference sequence). The CDR3 runs to 14 residues. Trimming cost V 2 bases and J 5 bases, with 12 bases left between them. CDR3 DNA sequence: TGTGCCAGCAGCTTATCTAGGGTATCTTATGGCTACACCTTC. Encoded protein: CASSLSRVSYGYTF.

This clone turned up a few times. J is TRBJ2-5 and V is TRBV6-5; D might be TRBD2 (6 bases). There are 13 residues in the CDR3. The V gene's germline CDR1 is MNHEY and CDR2 SVGAGI. The V gene lost 5 bases and the J gene lost 5 bases, with 12 bases spanning the gap. The CDR3 region is CASSTWGVETQYF. Written as DNA, the CDR3 is TGTGCCAGCAGTACCTGGGGGGTGGAGACCCAGTACTTC.

V is TRBV5-6 and J is TRBJ2-3; perhaps TRBD2 as D (5 bases). This CDR3 has 15 amino acids. Per the germline V gene, CDR1 is SGHDT and CDR2 is YYEEEE. V lost 1 base, J lost 0 bases, and 9 bases lay in between. CDR3 protein: CASSLFLASTDTQYF. The CDR3 DNA follows: TGTGCCAGCAGCTTGTTCCTAGCTAGCACAGATACGCAGTATTTT.

The chain has TRBV5-5 and TRBJ2-3; no reliable D call. This CDR3 has 17 amino acids. The V end lost 4 bases, the J end lost 1 base, and 19 bases lay between the germline ends. In germline, CDR1 is SGHKS, CDR2 YYEKEE (reference sequence). The CDR3 reads CASSKLQIVPRTDTQYF. CDR3 nucleotides: TGTGCCAGCAGCAAGCTGCAAATCGTACCACGCACAGATACGCAGTATTTT. Using reference TRBV5-5 and TRBJ2-3 for the parts outside the CDR3, the full variable domain is DAGVTQSPTHLIKTRGQQVTLRCSPISGHKSVSWYQQVLGQGPQFIFQYYEKEERGRGNFPDRFSARQFPNYSSELNVNALLLGDSALYLCASSKLQIVPRTDTQYFGPGTRLTVL.

This sequence joins TRBV11-2 and TRBJ2-1; D may be TRBD1 (6 bases). Per germline, CDR1 SGHAT and CDR2 FQNNGV. This CDR3 has 15 amino acids. Trimming shortened V by 0 bases and J by 3 bases, and 9 bases separated the two germline ends. Here the CDR3 reads CASSLDRGFYNEQFF. The CDR3 DNA is TGTGCCAGCAGCTTAGACAGGGGCTTCTACAATGAGCAGTTCTTC. The variable domain in full, with the rest retrieved from reference TRBV11-2 and TRBJ2-1, is EAGVAQSPRYKIIEKRQSVAFWCNPISGHATLYWYQQILGQGPKLLIQFQNNGVVDDSQLPKDRFSAERLKGVDSTLKIQPAKLEDSAVYLCASSLDRGFYNEQFFGPGTRLTVL.